This T cell receptor (beta chain) was sequenced for a study of neoadjuvant nivolumab and ipilimumab in lung cancer. General study points: Compared with tumor-adjacent uninvolved lung, resected tumors showed greater richness and clonality. Pretherapy blood TCR richness correlated positively with resected tumor richness.

The data were produced by immunoSEQ multiplex PCR, yet TCRdb's version contains in-frame clones alone and is incomplete. The sample contains some 25,000 clones, about 76% of which appear only once. The CDR3 extends over 14 amino acids. V was trimmed by 7 bases and J by 4 bases, leaving 14 bases between them. The germline V gene has CDR1 SGHRS and CDR2 YFSETQ. A word on this clone: What it binds is unknown.

The receptor was derived from an adult with non-small cell lung cancer. The sequenced sample was tumor tissue, obtained after neoadjuvant nivolumab, alone or with ipilimumab, at or shortly before surgery. J is TRBJ1-4 and V is TRBV5-1; no firm D call. DNA of the CDR3: TGCGCCAGCGGGTACGGAGGTTTTAATGAAAAACTGTTTTTT. Protein product: CASGYGGFNEKLFF.